The entry below gives a single T cell receptor (beta chain) sequence along with its context. TCRdb keeps only in-frame clones here, not all; method: immunoSEQ multiplex PCR. The sample consists of fewer than 350,000 clones, 90% of them appearing once. This specimen belongs to a study of blood T cell repertoires in COVID-19. The wider study: Sites across the United States, Italy and Spain contributed samples from acute and convalescent COVID-19. T cells, B-cell-depleted T cells, or PBMCs supplied cDNA or gDNA.

Individuals aged roughly 18 to 95 years were recruited from 24 US areas. Participant-given clinical history determined each cohort assignment. Looked up from germline, CDR1 is KGHSH and CDR2 is LQKENI. The CDR3 loop spans 17 amino acids. With V trimmed by 4 bases and J by 3 bases, 11 bases remained unmatched. The TCR sequence derives from a woman aged 18-29 years with acute COVID-19. Sequenced material: PBMCs or T cells enriched from blood (not recorded which). This chain joins TRBV18 and TRBJ2-7; 11 nucleotides match TRBD2. The CDR3 DNA reads TGTGCCAGCTCACTCATACTAGCGGGAGATGCCTACTACGAGCAGTACTTC. Protein: CASSLILAGDAYYEQYF.